These 29 T cell receptor beta chains were sequenced from one sample in a study of blood T cell repertoires in COVID-19. Here immunoSEQ multiplex PCR was the method, and the copy in TCRdb shows in-frame clones only, minus some. The table includes roughly 290,000 clones, around 87% detected once. Material: peripheral blood. Receptors were obtained from a woman in her forties or fifties who had recovered from COVID-19.

Only a few counts were recorded for this clone. DNA for the CDR3: TGTGCCAGCAGCTTAGCATGGGGCAGCAATCAGCCCCAGCATTTT. Its protein product is CASSLAWGSNQPQHF. The gene calls are TRBV7-8 and TRBJ1-5; possible D gene TRBD1, 5 bases. The CDR3 is made up of 15 amino acids. Germline V gene sequence: CDR1 SGHVS, CDR2 FQNEAQ. With 0 bases removed from V and 1 base from J, the gap between germline ends came to 7 bases.

The chain couples TRBV19 to TRBJ2-3, with TRBD2 identical over 12 bases. The CDR3 length is 16 residues. Per germline, CDR1 LNHDA and CDR2 SQIVND (reference sequence). The junction had 7 bases not matched to a gene; V was cut back by 6 bases and J by 3 bases. The CDR3 here is CASRELAGGRTDTQYF. The CDR3, as DNA: TGTGCCAGTAGAGAACTAGCGGGGGGTCGGACAGATACGCAGTATTTT.

For the CDR3, the DNA is TGTGCCAGCAGTTTAATGGCTAGCGGATCCTACGAGCAGTACTTC. It yields the protein CASSLMASGSYEQYF. The V and J genes are TRBV27 and TRBJ2-7, with TRBD2 identical over 7 bases. This CDR3 has 15 amino acids. V lost 2 bases, J lost 1 base, and 5 bases stayed unmatched. Germline CDR1 is MNHEY and CDR2 is SMNVEV (reference sequence).

The V call is TRBV7-2, the J call TRBJ1-1, with D tentatively TRBD1 (6 bases). This CDR3 region has 13 residues. Trimming shortened V by 6 bases and J by 3 bases, and 11 bases separated the two germline ends. The germline gives CDR1 SGHTA, CDR2 FQGNSA. The CDR3 reads CASRNQGYTEAFF. The CDR3 DNA reads TGTGCCAGCAGGAACCAGGGGTACACTGAAGCTTTCTTT.

The chain joins TRBV11-2 to TRBJ2-7; 7 bases match TRBD1. This CDR3 is 14 amino acids long. J gave up 3 bases and V 4 bases, and 6 bases lay outside the gene matches. CDR1 is SGHAT, CDR2 FQNNGV, per germline. Here the CDR3 reads CASSYRDRIYEQYF. The DNA of the CDR3 is TGTGCCAGCAGCTACCGGGACAGAATCTACGAGCAGTACTTC. Full variable domain (missing parts from reference TRBV11-2 and TRBJ2-7): EAGVAQSPRYKIIEKRQSVAFWCNPISGHATLYWYQQILGQGPKLLIQFQNNGVVDDSQLPKDRFSAERLKGVDSTLKIQPAKLEDSAVYLCASSYRDRIYEQYFGPGTRLTVT.

The genes are TRBV6-5 and TRBJ1-3; perhaps TRBD1 as D (5 bases). This CDR3 spans 16 amino acids. Deletions cut 2 bases from V and 0 bases from J, with 11 bases between. Germline V lookup: CDR1 MNHEY, CDR2 SVGAGI. The CDR3 is CASSYRDLSSGNTIYF. CDR3 sequence (DNA): TGTGCCAGCAGTTACCGGGACTTGAGCTCTGGAAACACCATATATTTT.

The gene calls are TRBV11-3 and TRBJ2-5; 7 bases are shared with TRBD1. Germline loops: CDR1 SGHNT, CDR2 YENEEA. This CDR3 has 13 residues. With 7 bases clipped from V and 4 bases from J, the junction kept 6 bases outside the gene matches. DNA of the CDR3: TGTGCCAGCAACGACAGGGTAGGAGAGACCCAGTACTTC. As protein: CASNDRVGETQYF.

The chain combines TRBV28 with TRBJ2-7; 10 bases match TRBD2. Germline CDR1 is MDHEN and CDR2 is SYDVKM. The CDR3 has 15 residues. Trimming removed 2 bases from V and 7 bases from J; junction bases left unmatched: 8. CDR3 loop: CASSLVPSGGEEQYF. The CDR3 DNA sequence: TGTGCCAGCAGTTTAGTCCCTAGCGGGGGTGAGGAGCAGTACTTC.

The genes are TRBV4-3 and TRBJ2-7; D not resolved. V was shortened by 4 bases and J by 4 bases, with 17 bases between the two germline ends. Germline V lookup: CDR1 LGHNA, CDR2 YSLEER. The CDR3 is made up of 15 amino acids. CDR3: CASSRAVDSEYEQYF. The CDR3 DNA is TGCGCCAGCAGCCGTGCGGTGGATTCTGAGTACGAGCAGTACTTC.

The genes are TRBV2 and TRBJ2-1; TRBD2 might be the D (6 bases). Trimming pared 0 bases from V and 8 bases from J, leaving 11 bases between. This CDR3 comprises 14 residues. Germline V lookup: CDR1 SNHLY, CDR2 FYNNEI. The CDR3 reads CASSEAGGGYEQFF. As DNA, the CDR3 is TGTGCCAGCAGTGAAGCGGGGGGTGGGTATGAGCAGTTCTTC.

The V and J genes are TRBV27 and TRBJ2-7, with 9 bases that match TRBD1. The CDR3 covers 13 residues. Germline CDR1 is MNHEY and CDR2 is SMNVEV (reference sequence). V dropped 5 bases and J dropped 3; count of bases not matched to a gene: 2. CDR3 bases: TGTGCCAGCAGTCTGGACAGGGGCTACGAGCAGTACTTC. Protein sequence: CASSLDRGYEQYF.

This chain connects TRBV7-9 to TRBJ1-3; TRBD1 matches 7 bases. The J segment lost 3 bases and the V segment lost 5 bases, leaving 4 bases of the junction unmatched. The germline gives CDR1 SEHNR, CDR2 FQNEAQ (reference sequence). The length of the CDR3 is 14 residues. The CDR3 sequence: CASSPRDSGNTIYF. The DNA of the CDR3 is TGTGCCAGCAGCCCTAGGGACAGTGGAAACACCATATATTTT.

The count of this clone is one. This chain uses TRBV27 with TRBJ2-1; D may be TRBD2 (5 bases). Per germline, CDR1 MNHEY and CDR2 SMNVEV (reference sequence). Trimming stripped 5 bases from V and 6 bases from J, with 14 bases between. The CDR3 has 14 residues. Here the CDR3 DNA reads TGTGCCAGCAGTCGCCGAACTAGTTCCAATGAGCAGTTCTTC. Its translation: CASSRRTSSNEQFF.

This rearrangement joins TRBV20-1 to TRBJ2-5; D possibly corresponds to TRBD1 (5 bases). V gave up 3 bases and J gave up 5 bases, with 13 bases separating them. Germline V gene sequence: CDR1 DFQATT, CDR2 SNEGSKA (reference sequence). The CDR3 runs to 13 residues. The CDR3 here is CSASRGRVETQYF. CDR3 nucleotide sequence: TGCAGTGCTAGTCGTGGCAGGGTGGAGACCCAGTACTTC.

The V gene is TRBV27, the J gene TRBJ1-1, with a possible D match to TRBD1 (6 bases). The V and J ends lost 7 bases and 4 bases respectively, with 22 bases between them. Germline V gene sequence: CDR1 MNHEY, CDR2 SMNVEV (reference sequence). The length of the CDR3 is 16 residues. The CDR3 DNA is TGTGCCAGCATTCCGAGGGGGAGGGTTTCGGCCACTGAAGCTTTCTTT. Its protein is CASIPRGRVSATEAFF.

The chain has TRBV10-3 and TRBJ2-7; 12 bases match TRBD2. Germline CDR1 is ENHRY and CDR2 is SYGVKD. V shed 10 bases, J shed 2 bases, and the junction held 6 bases outside the gene matches. This CDR3 contains 14 residues. The CDR3 is CASRLAGDAYEQYF. The CDR3 DNA sequence: TGTGCCAGCCGACTAGCGGGGGACGCCTACGAGCAGTACTTC.

The CDR3 nucleotides are TGTGCCAGCAGTTTCGGGGTAGGCCAAGGCGGCTACACCTTC. Its protein product is CASSFGVGQGGYTF. The rearrangement links TRBV6-5 to TRBJ1-2; D is ambiguous. Per germline, CDR1 MNHEY and CDR2 SVGAGI. V was shortened by 4 bases and J by 8 bases, with 17 bases between the two germline ends. This CDR3 has 14 amino acids.

V usage is TRBV21-1 and J usage is TRBJ2-3; the tabulated D call, TRBD1, remains unverified against the DNA. TRBV21-1 corresponds to a pseudogene. CDR3 size: 16 residues. CDR3 residues: CASSRYQTGMPDTQYF. The DNA of the CDR3 is TGTGCCAGCAGCAGGTATCAGACAGGGATGCCAGATACGCAGTATTTT.

This chain joins TRBV5-4 and TRBJ1-1, with D possibly being TRBD1 (6 bases). Germline-derived CDR1 and CDR2 are SGHNT and YYREEE (reference sequence). The V end was cut by 4 bases, the J end by 2 bases, with 12 bases between. The CDR3 has 14 residues. The CDR3 protein is CASSRDRTNTEAFF. The CDR3 nucleotides read TGTGCCAGCAGCCGTGACAGGACAAACACTGAAGCTTTCTTT.

The chain combines TRBV7-9 with TRBJ1-5, with D hard to call. CDR1 is SEHNR and CDR2 is FQNEAQ in the germline V gene (reference sequence). With 4 bases removed from V and 4 bases from J, the gap between germline ends came to 11 bases. The CDR3 runs to 14 residues. The CDR3, as DNA: TGTGCCAGCAGCTCCGTCTTTTATAATCAGCCCCAGCATTTT. Its translation is CASSSVFYNQPQHF. The entire variable domain, with the rest obtained from reference TRBV7-9 and TRBJ1-5, is as follows: DTGVSQNPRHKITKRGQNVTFRCDPISEHNRLYWYRQTLGQGPEFLTYFQNEAQLEKSRLLSDRFSAERPKGSFSTLEIQRTEQGDSAMYLCASSSVFYNQPQHFGDGTRLSIL.

The chain recombines TRBV9 with TRBJ1-2; 7 bases fit TRBD1. This CDR3 region has 15 residues. V lost 4 bases, J lost 4 bases, and 10 bases stayed unmatched. CDR1 SGDLS and CDR2 YYNGEE come from the germline V gene. The CDR3 DNA is TGTGCCAGCAGCCCGGAGGAGGGGACAGTCTATGGCTACACCTTC. Translated, it gives CASSPEEGTVYGYTF.

Here the CDR3 reads CAIQTGATNQPQHF. In nucleotides, the CDR3 is TGTGCCATACAGACAGGGGCCACAAATCAGCCCCAGCATTTT. The rearrangement links TRBV6-6 to TRBJ1-5, with 8 bases aligning to TRBD1. This CDR3 has 14 amino acids. V lost 10 bases and J lost 4; bases outside the gene matches: 9. The germline CDR1 and CDR2 sequences are MNHNY and SVGAGI (reference sequence).

The chain combines TRBV28 with TRBJ2-1; 9 bases are shared with TRBD2. Germline V lookup: CDR1 MDHEN, CDR2 SYDVKM. Trimming removed 7 bases from V and 1 base from J; junction bases left unmatched: 8. This CDR3 is built from 16 residues. CDR3: CASKRRLAGSYNEQFF. The CDR3 DNA follows: TGTGCCAGCAAACGGCGGCTAGCGGGGTCCTACAATGAGCAGTTCTTC.

The chain joins TRBV29-1 to TRBJ2-1, with 9 nucleotides matching TRBD1. CDR3 length equals 15 residues. Trimming cost V 1 base and J 7 bases; bases outside gene matches: 8. In germline, CDR1 is SQVTM, CDR2 ANQGSEA. CDR3 sequence (DNA): TGCAGCGTTGAAGGGGCCGGGACAGGGTGGAATGAGCAGTTCTTC. Its translation is CSVEGAGTGWNEQFF.

The chain uses TRBV27 and TRBJ1-1, with 7 bases aligning to TRBD1. The CDR3 has 13 amino acids. Germline assignment: CDR1 MNHEY and CDR2 SMNVEV (reference sequence). J lost 0 bases, V lost 10 bases, and 5 bases had no gene match. CDR3 residues: CATRQGMNTEAFF. CDR3 sequence (DNA): TGTGCCACCCGACAGGGAATGAACACTGAAGCTTTCTTT.

This clone occurred once. V gene TRBV11-2 combines with J gene TRBJ2-5, with 8 positions matching TRBD2. The CDR3 runs to 13 residues. The V gene's germline CDR1 is SGHAT and CDR2 FQNNGV. V shed 5 bases, J shed 4 bases, and the junction held 3 bases outside the gene matches. CDR3 sequence reads: CASSLRGGETQYF. As DNA, the CDR3 is TGTGCCAGCAGCCTACGGGGGGGAGAGACCCAGTACTTC.

The chain is built from TRBV4-1 and TRBJ1-6; 8 nucleotides match TRBD1. The V segment lost 1 base and the J segment 6 bases; nucleotides outside the gene matches: 8. CDR1 MGHRA and CDR2 YSYEKL come from the germline V gene. The CDR3 contains 17 residues. The CDR3 nucleotides read TGCGCCAGCAGCCAAGGTCCCCCAGGGGGCGTTAATTCACCCCTCCACTTT. This sequence encodes CASSQGPPGGVNSPLHF.

The CDR3, as DNA: TGTGCCAGCAGGTACGGACAGGGGTACGAGCAGTACTTC. Protein: CASRYGQGYEQYF. The rearrangement joins TRBV2 to TRBJ2-7; 9 nucleotides match TRBD1. The CDR3 runs to 13 residues. The V segment lost 6 bases and the J segment 4 bases; nucleotides outside the gene matches: 4. CDR1 SNHLY and CDR2 FYNNEI come from the germline V gene.

The rearrangement uses TRBV3-1 (or the pseudogene TRBV3-2) and TRBJ1-5, with D perhaps matching TRBD1 (6 bases). CDR3 length: 14 amino acids. Trimming shortened V by 2 bases and J by 4 bases, and 9 bases separated the two germline ends. Germline V gene data show CDR1 as LGHDT and CDR2 as YNNKEL (reference sequence). The chain's CDR3 is CASSQRTVNQPQHF. The CDR3 DNA reads as TGTGCCAGCAGCCAAAGGACAGTTAATCAGCCCCAGCATTTT.